A single sample is the source of the 6 T cell receptor beta chains below, sequenced in a study of T-cell reconstitution after alpha-beta-depleted transplantation in children. This sample's TCRbeta library carried unique molecular identifier barcodes. TCRdb re-called the PCR reads through MiXCR, storing one row per CDR3 protein. The top ten clones hold about 4.2% of a sample with approximately 590,000 distinct CDR3 sequences, approximately 10% of them seen once. The material was PBMCs from the stem cell graft donor, obtained from the stem cell graft. The source of these receptors is a human donor who donated a stem cell graft to a child with acute myeloid leukemia.

The chain combines TRBV15 with TRBJ2-1; the match to TRBD2 covers 10 bases. Per the germline V gene, CDR1 is LNHNV and CDR2 is YYDKDF (reference sequence). The junction had 12 bases not matched to a gene; V was cut back by 0 bases and J by 4 bases. This CDR3 region has 19 residues. The CDR3 protein is CATSRDGLAGETLYNEQFF. The CDR3 DNA sequence: TGTGCCACCAGCAGAGATGGGCTAGCGGGAGAAACTCTATACAATGAGCAGTTCTTC. Looking up the rest from reference TRBV15 and TRBJ2-1 gives the full variable domain: DAMVIQNPRYQVTQFGKPVTLSCSQTLNHNVMYWYQQKSSQAPKLLFHYYDKDFNNEADTPDNFQSRRPNTSFCFLDIRSPGLGDTAMYLCATSRDGLAGETLYNEQFFGPGTRLTVL.

This clonotype was picked up a small number of times. V usage is TRBV29-1 and J usage is TRBJ2-1; the match to TRBD2 covers 12 bases. The CDR3 has 10 amino acids. Germline V gene lookup returns CDR1 SQVTM and CDR2 ANQGSEA. V gave up 6 bases and J gave up 15 bases; unmatched junction bases: 3. The CDR3 loop reads CSVTSGRLFF. The CDR3 region has the DNA TGCAGCGTCACTAGCGGGAGGTTGTTCTTC.

This clonotype has at least ten counts. The chain couples TRBV12-3 or TRBV12-4 to TRBJ2-6, with 9 bases matching TRBD1. With V trimmed by 5 bases and J by 2 bases, 7 bases remained unmatched. The CDR3 is 17 amino acids. CDR3 sequence (DNA): TGTGCCAGCAGTCGACAGGGGGGATTCACTGGGGCCAACGTCCTGACTTTC. This codes for CASSRQGGFTGANVLTF.

This chain connects TRBV6-2 or TRBV6-3 to TRBJ2-5, with TRBD2 matching 9 bases. V dropped 5 bases and J dropped 2; count of bases not matched to a gene: 6. Germline V gene lookup returns CDR1 MNHEY and CDR2 SVGEGT. The CDR3 covers 15 residues. The DNA of the CDR3 is TGTGCCAGCAGTAACCAGCGGGAGGTTCAAGAGACCCAGTACTTC. Translation gives CASSNQREVQETQYF.

The J gene is TRBJ2-1, the V gene TRBV6-2 or TRBV6-3; D gene uncertain. CDR3 length: 12 amino acids. The germline CDR1 and CDR2 sequences are MNHEY and SVGEGT. Between the trimmed V and J ends, which lost 2 bases and 7 bases, there was a span of 6 bases. The CDR3 DNA is TGTGCCAGCAGTTACGGCTCGAATGAGCAGTTCTTC. Its translation: CASSYGSNEQFF.

In its sample, this clonotype was seen a few times. The V gene is TRBV30, the J gene TRBJ2-7; no definite D call. V lost 3 bases and J 1 base, leaving 10 bases between the germline ends. Germline V gives CDR1 GTSNPN, CDR2 SVGIG (reference sequence). This CDR3 spans 13 amino acids. CDR3 DNA: TGTGCCTGGAGGGCAGGTCTATCCTACGAGCAGTACTTC. It translates to CAWRAGLSYEQYF.